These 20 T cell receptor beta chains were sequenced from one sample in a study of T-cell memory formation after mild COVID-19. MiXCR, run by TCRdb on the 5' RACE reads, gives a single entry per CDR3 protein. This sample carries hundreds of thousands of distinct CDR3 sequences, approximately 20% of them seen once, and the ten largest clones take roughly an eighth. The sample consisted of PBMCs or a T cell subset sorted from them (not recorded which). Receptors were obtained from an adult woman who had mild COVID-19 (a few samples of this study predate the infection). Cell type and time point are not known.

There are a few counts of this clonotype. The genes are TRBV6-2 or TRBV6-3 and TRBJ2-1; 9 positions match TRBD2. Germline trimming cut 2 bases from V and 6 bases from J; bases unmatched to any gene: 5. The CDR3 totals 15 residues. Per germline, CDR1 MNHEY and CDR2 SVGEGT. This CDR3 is CASSYHGTSRNEQFF. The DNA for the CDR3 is TGTGCCAGCAGTTACCATGGGACTAGCCGCAATGAGCAGTTCTTC.

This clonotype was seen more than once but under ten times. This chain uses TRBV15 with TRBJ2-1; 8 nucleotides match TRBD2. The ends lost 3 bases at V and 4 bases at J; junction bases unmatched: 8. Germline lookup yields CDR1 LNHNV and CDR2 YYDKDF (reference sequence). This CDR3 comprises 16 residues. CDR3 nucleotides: TGTGCCACCAGCAGGGGGACGGGGGGGGAGTACAATGAGCAGTTCTTC. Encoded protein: CATSRGTGGEYNEQFF.

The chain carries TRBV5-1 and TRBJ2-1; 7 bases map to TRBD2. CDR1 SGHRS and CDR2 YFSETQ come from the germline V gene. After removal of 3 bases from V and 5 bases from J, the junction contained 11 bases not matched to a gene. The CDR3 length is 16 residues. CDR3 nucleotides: TGCGCCAGCAGCTGGAAATCGGCTAGCGGACACAATGAGCAGTTCTTC. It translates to CASSWKSASGHNEQFF. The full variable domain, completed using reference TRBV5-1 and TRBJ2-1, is KAGVTQTPRYLIKTRGQQVTLSCSPISGHRSVSWYQQTPGQGLQFLFEYFSETQRNKGNFPGRFSGRQFSNSRSEMNVSTLELGDSALYLCASSWKSASGHNEQFFGPGTRLTVL.

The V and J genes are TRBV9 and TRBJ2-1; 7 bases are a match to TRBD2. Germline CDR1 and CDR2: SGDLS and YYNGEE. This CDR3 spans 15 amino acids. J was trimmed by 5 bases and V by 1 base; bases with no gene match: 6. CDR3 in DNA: TGTGCCAGCAGCGTAAGGTCTAGCGGAAACAATGAGCAGTTCTTC. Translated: CASSVRSSGNNEQFF.

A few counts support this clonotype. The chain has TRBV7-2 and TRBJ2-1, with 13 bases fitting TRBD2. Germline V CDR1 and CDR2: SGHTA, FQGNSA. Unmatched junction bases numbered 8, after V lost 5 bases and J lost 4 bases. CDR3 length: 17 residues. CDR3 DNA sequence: TGTGCCAGCAGCCGGGGGACTAGCGGGATGGGGTACAATGAGCAGTTCTTC. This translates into CASSRGTSGMGYNEQFF.

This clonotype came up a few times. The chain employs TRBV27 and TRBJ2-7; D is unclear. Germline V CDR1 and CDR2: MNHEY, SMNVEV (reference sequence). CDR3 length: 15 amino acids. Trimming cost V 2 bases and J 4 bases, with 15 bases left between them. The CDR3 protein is CASSLADNPSYEQYF. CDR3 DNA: TGTGCCAGCAGTTTAGCCGACAACCCCTCTTACGAGCAGTACTTC.

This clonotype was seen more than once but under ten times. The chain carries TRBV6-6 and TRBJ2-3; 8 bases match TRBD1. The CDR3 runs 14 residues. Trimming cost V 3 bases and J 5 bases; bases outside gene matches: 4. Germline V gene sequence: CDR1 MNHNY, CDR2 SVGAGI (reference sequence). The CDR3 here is CASSYLTGGDTQYF. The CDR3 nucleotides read TGTGCCAGCAGTTATTTAACAGGGGGAGATACGCAGTATTTT.

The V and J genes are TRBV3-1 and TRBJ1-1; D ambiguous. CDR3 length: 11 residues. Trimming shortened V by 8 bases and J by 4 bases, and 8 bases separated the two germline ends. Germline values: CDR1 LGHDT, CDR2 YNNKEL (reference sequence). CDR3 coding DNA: TGTGCCAGCGGGATTTCCACTGAAGCTTTCTTT. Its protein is CASGISTEAFF. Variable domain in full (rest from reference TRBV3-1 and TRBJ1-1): DTAVSQTPKYLVTQMGNDKSIKCEQNLGHDTMYWYKQDSKKFLKIMFSYNNKELIINETVPNRFSPKSPDKAHLNLHINSLELGDSAVYFCASGISTEAFFGQGTRLTVV.

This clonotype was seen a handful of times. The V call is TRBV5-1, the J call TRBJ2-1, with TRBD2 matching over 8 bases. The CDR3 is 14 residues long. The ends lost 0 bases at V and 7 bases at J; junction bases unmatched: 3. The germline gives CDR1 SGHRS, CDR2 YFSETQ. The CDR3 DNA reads TGCGCCAGCAGCTTGGTGGGACTAGAAAATGAGCAGTTCTTC. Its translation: CASSLVGLENEQFF.

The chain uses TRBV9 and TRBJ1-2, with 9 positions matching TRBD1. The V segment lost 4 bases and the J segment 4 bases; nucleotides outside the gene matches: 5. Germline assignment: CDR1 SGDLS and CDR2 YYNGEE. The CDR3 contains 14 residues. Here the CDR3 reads CASSLGTGPYGYTF. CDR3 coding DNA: TGTGCCAGCAGCCTCGGGACAGGGCCCTATGGCTACACCTTC.

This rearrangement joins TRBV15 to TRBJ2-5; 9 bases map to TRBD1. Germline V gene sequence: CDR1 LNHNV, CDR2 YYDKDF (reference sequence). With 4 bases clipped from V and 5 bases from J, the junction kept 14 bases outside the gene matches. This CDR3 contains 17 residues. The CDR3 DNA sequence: TGTGCCACCAGCACTTCGGGACAGGGTTTTAGGCGGGAGACCCAGTACTTC. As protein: CATSTSGQGFRRETQYF.

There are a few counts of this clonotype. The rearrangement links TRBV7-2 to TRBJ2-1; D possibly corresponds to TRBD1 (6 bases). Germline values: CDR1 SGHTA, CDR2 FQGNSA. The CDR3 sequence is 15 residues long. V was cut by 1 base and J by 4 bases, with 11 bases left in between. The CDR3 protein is CASSLGGQVYNEQFF. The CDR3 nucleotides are TGTGCCAGCAGCTTAGGGGGGCAGGTTTACAATGAGCAGTTCTTC.

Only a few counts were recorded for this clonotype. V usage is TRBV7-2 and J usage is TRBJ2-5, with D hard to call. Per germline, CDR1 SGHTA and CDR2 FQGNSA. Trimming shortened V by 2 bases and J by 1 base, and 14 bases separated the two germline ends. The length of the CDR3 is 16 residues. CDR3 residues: CASSLSAGRTQETQYF. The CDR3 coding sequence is TGTGCCAGCAGCTTATCGGCAGGTCGAACCCAAGAGACCCAGTACTTC.

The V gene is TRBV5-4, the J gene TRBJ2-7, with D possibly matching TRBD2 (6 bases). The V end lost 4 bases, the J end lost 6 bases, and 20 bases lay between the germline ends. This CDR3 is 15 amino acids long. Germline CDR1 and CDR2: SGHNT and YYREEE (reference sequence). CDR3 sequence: CASSPSGVTPFEQYF. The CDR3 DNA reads TGTGCCAGCAGCCCGTCGGGGGTTACCCCCTTCGAGCAGTACTTC.

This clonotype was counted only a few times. CDR3 DNA: TGTGCCAGCAGCGCGTTAGCGGGACTCGTCAATGAGCAGTTCTTC. Amino acids: CASSALAGLVNEQFF. The chain combines TRBV9 with TRBJ2-1, with 8 bases matching TRBD2. The CDR3 contains 15 residues. Germline V gives CDR1 SGDLS, CDR2 YYNGEE. With V trimmed by 3 bases and J by 6 bases, 8 bases remained unmatched.

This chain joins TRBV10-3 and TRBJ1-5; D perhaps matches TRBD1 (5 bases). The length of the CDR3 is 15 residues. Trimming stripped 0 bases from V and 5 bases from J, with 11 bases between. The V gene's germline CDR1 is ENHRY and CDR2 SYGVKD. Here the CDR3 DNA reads TGTGCCATCAGTGAGTCGATTGCGGGGCATCAGCCCCAGCATTTT. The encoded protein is CAISESIAGHQPQHF.

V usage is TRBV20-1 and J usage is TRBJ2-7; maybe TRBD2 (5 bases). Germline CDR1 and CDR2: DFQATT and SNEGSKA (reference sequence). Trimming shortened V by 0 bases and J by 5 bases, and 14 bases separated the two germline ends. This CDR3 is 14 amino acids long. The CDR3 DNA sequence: TGCAGTGCTAGAGATGGGTCTAGCCCCCACGAGCAGTACTTC. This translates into CSARDGSSPHEQYF.

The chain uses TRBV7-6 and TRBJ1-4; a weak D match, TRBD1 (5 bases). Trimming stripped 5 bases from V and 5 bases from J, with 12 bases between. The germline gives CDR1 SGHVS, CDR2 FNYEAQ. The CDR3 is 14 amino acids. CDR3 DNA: TGTGCCAGCAGCCAGGGTTTGGCGAATGAAAAACTGTTTTTT. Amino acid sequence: CASSQGLANEKLFF.

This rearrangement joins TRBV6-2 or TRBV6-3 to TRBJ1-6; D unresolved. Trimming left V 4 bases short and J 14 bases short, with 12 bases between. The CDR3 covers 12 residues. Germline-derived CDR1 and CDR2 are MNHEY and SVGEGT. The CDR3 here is CASSSLSGSLHF. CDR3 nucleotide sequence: TGTGCCAGCAGTTCCCTCTCCGGGTCCCTCCACTTT.

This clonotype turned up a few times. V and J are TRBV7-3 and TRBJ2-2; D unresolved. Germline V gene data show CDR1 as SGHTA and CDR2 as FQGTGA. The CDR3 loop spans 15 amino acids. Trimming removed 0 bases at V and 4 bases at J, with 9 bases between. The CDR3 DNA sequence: TGTGCCAGCAGCTTAACAGTTGCCAGCACCGGGGAGCTGTTTTTT. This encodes CASSLTVASTGELFF.